Detailed here is one T cell receptor (beta chain). Trimming cost V 7 bases and J 5 bases; bases outside gene matches: 5. The germline V gene encodes CDR1 DFQATT and CDR2 SNEGSKA (reference sequence). The CDR3 extends over 12 amino acids. After the first PCR, alpha and beta chain libraries were processed separately. Two oligonucleotides, mixed equimolar, formed the beta constant-region primer covering TRBC1 and TRBC2. TCRdb analysed the UMI-ligation and nested PCR reads with MiXCR anew, one entry per CDR3 protein. The sample contains 130,000 to 150,000 distinct CDR3 sequences, over 15% of which appear only once. This specimen belongs to a study of naive and memory T cell subsets.

Specimen: naive CD4+ T cells from blood. The chain links TRBV20-1 to TRBJ2-7; 10 bases are shared with TRBD1. This clonotype was obtained from a human donor in good health. CDR3 bases: TGCAGTGGGGACAGGGGAAGCGACGAGCAGTACTTC. Its translation: CSGDRGSDEQYF.